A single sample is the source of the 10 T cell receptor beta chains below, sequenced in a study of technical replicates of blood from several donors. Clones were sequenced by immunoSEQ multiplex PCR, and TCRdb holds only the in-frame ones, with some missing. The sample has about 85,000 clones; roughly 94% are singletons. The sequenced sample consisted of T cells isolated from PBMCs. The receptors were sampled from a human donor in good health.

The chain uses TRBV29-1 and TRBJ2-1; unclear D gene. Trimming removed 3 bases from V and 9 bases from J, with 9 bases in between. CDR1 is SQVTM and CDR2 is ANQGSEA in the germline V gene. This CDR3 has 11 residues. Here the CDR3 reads CSVDGGIEQFF. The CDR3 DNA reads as TGCAGCGTTGACGGCGGAATTGAGCAGTTCTTC.

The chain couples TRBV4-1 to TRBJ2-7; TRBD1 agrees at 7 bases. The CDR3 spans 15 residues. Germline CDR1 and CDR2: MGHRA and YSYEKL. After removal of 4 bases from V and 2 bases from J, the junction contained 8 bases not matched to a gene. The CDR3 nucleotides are TGCGCCAGCAGCCGGGTGGGACAGACAACCTACGAGCAGTACTTC. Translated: CASSRVGQTTYEQYF.

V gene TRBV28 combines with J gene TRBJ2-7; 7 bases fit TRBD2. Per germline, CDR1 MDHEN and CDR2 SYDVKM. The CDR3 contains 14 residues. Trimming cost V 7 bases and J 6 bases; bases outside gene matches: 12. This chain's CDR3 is CASTLGGSSFEQYF. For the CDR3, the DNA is TGTGCCAGCACCTTGGGAGGGTCAAGCTTCGAGCAGTACTTC. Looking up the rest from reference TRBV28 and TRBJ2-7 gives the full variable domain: DVKVTQSSRYLVKRTGEKVFLECVQDMDHENMFWYRQDPGLGLRLIYFSYDVKMKEKGDIPEGYSVSREKKERFSLILESASTNQTSMYLCASTLGGSSFEQYFGPGTRLTVT.

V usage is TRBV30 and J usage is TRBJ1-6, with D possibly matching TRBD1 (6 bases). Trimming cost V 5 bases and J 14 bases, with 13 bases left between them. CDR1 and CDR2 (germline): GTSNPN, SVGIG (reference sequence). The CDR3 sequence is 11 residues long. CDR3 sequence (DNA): TGTGCCTGGTCTTTAGGGGGGGCCCTCCACTTT. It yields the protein CAWSLGGALHF.

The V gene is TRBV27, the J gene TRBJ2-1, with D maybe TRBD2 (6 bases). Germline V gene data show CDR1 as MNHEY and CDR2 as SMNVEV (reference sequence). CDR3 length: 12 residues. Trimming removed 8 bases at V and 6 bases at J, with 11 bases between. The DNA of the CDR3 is TGTGCCAGCCGGCGGGGTGGCAATGAGCAGTTCTTC. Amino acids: CASRRGGNEQFF.

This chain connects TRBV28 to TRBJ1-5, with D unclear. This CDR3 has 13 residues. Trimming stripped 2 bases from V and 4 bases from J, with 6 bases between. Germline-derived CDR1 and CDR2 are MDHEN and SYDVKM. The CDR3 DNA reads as TGTGCCAGCAGTTTAGTGCAGAATCAGCCCCAGCATTTT. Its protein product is CASSLVQNQPQHF.

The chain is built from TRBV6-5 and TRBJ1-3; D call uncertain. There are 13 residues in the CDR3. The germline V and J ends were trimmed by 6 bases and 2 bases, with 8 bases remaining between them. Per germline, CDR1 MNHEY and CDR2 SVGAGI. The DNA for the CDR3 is TGTGCCAGCAGCTCGGTGGCTGGAAACACCATATATTTT. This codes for CASSSVAGNTIYF.

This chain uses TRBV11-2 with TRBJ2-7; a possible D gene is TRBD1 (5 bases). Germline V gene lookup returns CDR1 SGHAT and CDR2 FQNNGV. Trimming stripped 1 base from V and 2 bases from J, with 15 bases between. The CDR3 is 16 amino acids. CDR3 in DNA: TGTGCCAGCAGCTTAGTGTCTGGGGCACCTACCTACGAGCAGTACTTC. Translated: CASSLVSGAPTYEQYF.

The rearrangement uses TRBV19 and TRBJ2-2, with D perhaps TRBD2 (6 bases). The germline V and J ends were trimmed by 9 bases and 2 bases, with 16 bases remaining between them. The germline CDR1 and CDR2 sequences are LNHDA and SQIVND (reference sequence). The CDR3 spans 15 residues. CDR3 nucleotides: TGTGCCAGCACCCTCGGAGGGCTTAACACCGGGGAGCTGTTTTTT. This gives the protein CASTLGGLNTGELFF.

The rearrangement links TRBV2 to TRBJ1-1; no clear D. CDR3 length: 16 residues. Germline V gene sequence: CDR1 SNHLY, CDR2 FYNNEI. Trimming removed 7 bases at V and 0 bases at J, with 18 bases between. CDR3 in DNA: TGTGCCAGCACCAGGTCTTCACGGCAAATGAACACTGAAGCTTTCTTT. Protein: CASTRSSRQMNTEAFF.